This T cell receptor (beta chain) was sequenced for a study of cytomegalovirus exposure and HLA in healthy donors. This CDR3 comprises 14 residues. J was trimmed by 1 base and V by 10 bases; bases with no gene match: 6. Germline V gene lookup returns CDR1 SNHLY and CDR2 FYNNEI. Primers: 60 Vbeta forward and 13 Jbeta reverse. The method was immunoSEQ multiplex PCR; TCRdb's version includes in-frame clones alone and lacks a portion of them. The sample includes 90,000 or so clones, around 70% of them seen just once. The chain couples TRBV2 to TRBJ2-2; 7 nucleotides agree with TRBD1. The TCR was taken from a woman aged 50 to 65 in good health and CMV-seropositive. The sequenced material came from PBMCs. The CDR3 coding sequence is TGTGCCATGCGACAGGGTCTGAACACCGGGGAGCTGTTTTTT. Encoded protein: CAMRQGLNTGELFF. The whole variable domain, filled in from reference TRBV2 and TRBJ2-2, reads EPEVTQTPSHQVTQMGQEVILRCVPISNHLYFYWYRQILGQKVEFLVSFYNNEISEKSEIFDDQFSVERPDGSNFTLKIRSTKLEDSAMYFCAMRQGLNTGELFFGEGSRLTVL.